The 20 T cell receptor beta chains in this list originate from one sample, sequenced in a study of T-cell reconstitution after alpha-beta-depleted transplantation in children. The TCRbeta library incorporated unique molecular identifiers. From the PCR reads, TCRdb called clonotypes with MiXCR, one entry per CDR3 protein. The sample holds around 500,000 distinct CDR3 sequences, approximately 22% seen once. The sequences come from PBMCs, mostly from graft donor cells, collected 360 days after TCRalphabeta/CD19-depleted stem cell transplant. These receptors all come from a boy less than two years old who had a stem cell transplant for acute myeloid leukemia, so the T cells may come from the graft donor.

Written as DNA, the CDR3 is TGTGCCAGCAGTTCGTGGGGGGTAACCGGGGAGCTGTTTTTT. Translation gives CASSSWGVTGELFF. V and J are TRBV27 and TRBJ2-2; tentatively, D is TRBD2 (6 bases). The V and J ends lost 4 bases and 5 bases respectively, with 11 bases between them. Germline CDR1 and CDR2: MNHEY and SMNVEV (reference sequence). This CDR3 has 14 amino acids.

Many counts were recorded for this clonotype. V usage is TRBV12-3 or TRBV12-4 and J usage is TRBJ2-1; unclear D gene. The CDR3 length is 16 residues. The V end was cut by 5 bases, the J end by 8 bases, with 22 bases between. The CDR3 region is CASSPRWVVAGYEQFF. In nucleotides, the CDR3 is TGTGCCAGCAGTCCTCGCTGGGTGGTAGCTGGCTATGAGCAGTTCTTC.

The chain is built from TRBV4-2 and TRBJ1-3; TRBD1 agrees at 12 bases. The CDR3 has 19 residues. CDR1 and CDR2 (germline): LGHNA, YNFKEQ. The junction had 10 bases not matched to a gene; V was cut back by 0 bases and J by 4 bases. The CDR3 DNA sequence: TGTGCCAGCAGCCAAGATAGAGGGACAGGGGGCCCCTCGGGAAACACCATATATTTT. Translated, it gives CASSQDRGTGGPSGNTIYF.

This clonotype was detected ten times or more. This chain uses TRBV6-5 with TRBJ1-2, with a weak D call TRBD1 (6 bases). CDR1 is MNHEY and CDR2 is SVGAGI in the germline V gene. The CDR3 is 16 residues long. Trimming shortened V by 0 bases and J by 4 bases, and 15 bases separated the two germline ends. In DNA form, the CDR3 reads TGTGCCAGCAGTTACTCCGGGACAAGGGCCGTCTATGGCTACACCTTC. Amino acids: CASSYSGTRAVYGYTF.

This clonotype was seen a handful of times. This chain connects TRBV6-5 to TRBJ2-5; D is unclear. CDR1 and CDR2 from the germline V gene are MNHEY and SVGAGI. The CDR3 loop spans 13 amino acids. The V and J ends lost 0 bases and 6 bases respectively, with 8 bases between them. DNA for the CDR3: TGTGCCAGCAGTTACTCCTTGAGGCAGACCCAGTACTTC. It specifies CASSYSLRQTQYF.

This clonotype was found many times. V usage is TRBV9 and J usage is TRBJ2-1, with TRBD2 matching 13 bases. The germline V gene encodes CDR1 SGDLS and CDR2 YYNGEE. Trimming took 0 bases from V and 8 from J; bases not matched to a gene: 8. CDR3 length: 17 residues. CDR3 sequence (DNA): TGTGCCAGCAGCGTAGGTCGACTAGCGGGGGGAGTACATGAGCAGTTCTTC. Protein sequence: CASSVGRLAGGVHEQFF.

This clonotype was picked up many times. The chain recombines TRBV20-1 with TRBJ2-6; D may correspond to TRBD1 or TRBD2 (5 bases each). CDR1 is DFQATT, CDR2 SNEGSKA, per germline (reference sequence). CDR3 size: 14 residues. Between the trimmed V and J ends, which lost 3 bases and 4 bases, there was a span of 10 bases. The CDR3 is CSASRGSGANVLTF. In nucleotides, the CDR3 is TGCAGTGCTAGCCGGGGCAGCGGGGCCAACGTCCTGACTTTC.

At least ten counts were recorded for this clonotype. The V and J genes are TRBV20-1 and TRBJ2-7, with D perhaps matching TRBD1 (6 bases). Trimming shortened V by 6 bases and J by 2 bases, and 17 bases separated the two germline ends. The CDR3 is 14 amino acids. Germline CDR1 and CDR2: DFQATT and SNEGSKA (reference sequence). The CDR3 here is CSASKGGATYEQYF. The CDR3 DNA reads as TGCAGTGCATCAAAAGGGGGTGCGACCTACGAGCAGTACTTC.

This clonotype occurred many times. The chain is built from TRBV21-1 and TRBJ2-7. TRBV21-1 is listed as a pseudogene. The CDR3 spans 12 residues. In nucleotides, the CDR3 is TGTGCCAGCAGCAAAGGAACCTACGAGCAGTACGTC. This translates into CASSKGTYEQYV.

The chain links TRBV6-5 to TRBJ2-1, with 12 bases aligning to TRBD2. Germline trimming cut 4 bases from V and 5 bases from J; bases unmatched to any gene: 6. Germline CDR1 and CDR2: MNHEY and SVGAGI. The CDR3 consists of 16 residues. The CDR3 nucleotides read TGTGCCAGCAGTTCACGGGGACTAGCGGGCAACAATGAGCAGTTCTTC. Its translation: CASSSRGLAGNNEQFF.

This clonotype was detected a few times. V and J are TRBV29-1 and TRBJ2-5; 7 positions agree with TRBD2. The CDR3 is made up of 14 amino acids. V was pared by 0 bases and J by 5 bases, with 6 bases of the junction left unmatched. Per the germline V gene, CDR1 is SQVTM and CDR2 is ANQGSEA. The CDR3 reads CSVEDREARETQYF. CDR3 in DNA: TGCAGCGTTGAAGATCGGGAGGCACGGGAGACCCAGTACTTC.

This clonotype was counted a few times. The chain links TRBV7-2 to TRBJ2-2, with TRBD2 matching over 13 bases. J lost 4 bases, V lost 5 bases, and 19 bases had no gene match. CDR1 is SGHTA and CDR2 is FQGNSA in the germline V gene. CDR3 size: 21 residues. Here the CDR3 DNA reads TGTGCCAGCAGCCCAAAGCCCTTACTAGCGGGGGGGCAGAGGGGCACCGGGGAGCTGTTTTTT. The encoded protein is CASSPKPLLAGGQRGTGELFF. Full variable domain (remainder filled in from reference TRBV7-2 and TRBJ2-2): GAGVSQSPSNKVTEKGKDVELRCDPISGHTALYWYRQSLGQGLEFLIYFQGNSAPDKSGLPSDRFSAERTGGSVSTLTIQRTQQEDSAVYLCASSPKPLLAGGQRGTGELFFGEGSRLTVL.

The chain links TRBV4-1 to TRBJ2-1, with a tentative D call TRBD2 (7 bases). Per the germline V gene, CDR1 is MGHRA and CDR2 is YSYEKL. Trimming shortened V by 0 bases and J by 8 bases, and 20 bases separated the two germline ends. The CDR3 spans 17 residues. Here the CDR3 DNA reads TGCGCCAGCAGCCAAGATCCTGAGGGGGGGCGTTTCGATGAGCAGTTCTTC. It is translated as CASSQDPEGGRFDEQFF.

This clonotype has only a few counts. The V gene is TRBV20-1, the J gene TRBJ2-5; 7 bases are shared with TRBD2. Per germline, CDR1 DFQATT and CDR2 SNEGSKA (reference sequence). The CDR3 covers 13 residues. V lost 4 bases to trimming and J lost 5 bases; unmatched junction nucleotides: 7. The CDR3 DNA sequence: TGCAGTGCTACGCCTATGGGGGGGGAGACCCAGTACTTC. The encoded protein is CSATPMGGETQYF.

In its sample, this clonotype was seen many times. The rearrangement joins TRBV4-2 to TRBJ1-5; D unresolved. The V gene lost 0 bases and the J gene lost 1 base, with 7 bases spanning the gap. From germline, CDR1 is LGHNA and CDR2 YNFKEQ. The CDR3 consists of 15 residues. The CDR3 region has the DNA TGTGCCAGCAGCCAAGAGGAGGGAAGCAATCAGCCCCAGCATTTT. Residues: CASSQEEGSNQPQHF.

This chain links TRBV7-9 with TRBJ1-4; D gene uncertain. CDR1 SEHNR and CDR2 FQNEAQ come from the germline V gene (reference sequence). This CDR3 region has 12 residues. V was cut by 1 base and J by 13 bases, with 10 bases left in between. The CDR3 bases are TGTGCCAGCAGCTTAGTGTCAGACCTACTGTTTTTT. Translation gives CASSLVSDLLFF.

This chain uses TRBV7-9 with TRBJ1-1; perhaps TRBD1 as D (5 bases). The CDR3 is 14 residues long. V was cut by 5 bases and J by 1 base, with 11 bases left in between. Germline CDR1 and CDR2: SEHNR and FQNEAQ (reference sequence). The CDR3 DNA is TGTGCCAGCAGCGCGGGACTGGGGAACACTGAAGCTTTCTTT. Translation gives CASSAGLGNTEAFF. Together with reference TRBV7-9 and TRBJ1-1, the CDR3 gives the full variable domain: DTGVSQNPRHKITKRGQNVTFRCDPISEHNRLYWYRQTLGQGPEFLTYFQNEAQLEKSRLLSDRFSAERPKGSFSTLEIQRTEQGDSAMYLCASSAGLGNTEAFFGQGTRLTVV.

This chain joins TRBV20-1 and TRBJ2-5; D is perhaps TRBD1 or TRBD2 (5 bases each). The CDR3 runs to 14 residues. The ends were cut back, 2 bases at V and 2 bases at J, with 12 bases in the middle. CDR1 and CDR2 from the germline V gene are DFQATT and SNEGSKA (reference sequence). The CDR3 DNA follows: TGCAGTGCTAGAAGGGGACGTCTACAAGAGACCCAGTACTTC. Residues: CSARRGRLQETQYF.

The sample holds a few counts of this clonotype. The gene calls are TRBV20-1 and TRBJ2-1, with a tentative D call TRBD2 (5 bases). In germline, CDR1 is DFQATT, CDR2 SNEGSKA (reference sequence). The CDR3 spans 14 residues. Trimming took off 6 bases at V and 9 bases at J, with 21 bases between the two ends. CDR3 coding DNA: TGCAGTGCCTCCACGCGGGTCCGGGGAACTGAGCAGTTCTTC. It encodes CSASTRVRGTEQFF.

The table lists this clonotype with a few counts. The gene calls are TRBV28 and TRBJ2-5; 7 bases agree with TRBD2. Germline loops: CDR1 MDHEN, CDR2 SYDVKM. V gave up 2 bases and J gave up 4 bases; unmatched junction bases: 10. The CDR3 is 16 amino acids. As DNA, the CDR3 is TGTGCCAGCAGTTTAGGGGGGAGGGGATTACGAGAGACCCAGTACTTC. This codes for CASSLGGRGLRETQYF.